The T cell receptor beta chain described here comes from a study of T cell clusters in autoimmune cytopenias. Regarding the study as a whole: TRB repertoire shifts in secondary cytopenia and chronic lymphocytic leukemia mostly reflected lymphoma, not autoimmunity. Functional roles of the in silico T cell clusters still await experimental validation.

TRB was amplified from roughly 250 ng of peripheral blood genomic DNA per sample. Multiplex touch-down PCR amplified TRB using TRB-A and TRB-B pools in one tube. TCRdb reprocessed the multiplex PCR reads and stores each CDR3 protein as one record, lacking DNA. In all, the sample yields over 3,500 distinct CDR3 sequences. From germline, CDR1 is GTSNPN and CDR2 SVGIG (reference sequence). CDR3 length: 14 amino acids. This clonotype registers medium-sized by frequency. As yet, its antigen is unknown. This chain uses TRBV30 with TRBJ2-1; TCRdb names TRBD2, which stays unverified in the absence of DNA. This sequence originates from a human donor with an autoimmune cytopenia or autoimmune hepatitis (not recorded which). The sequenced sample was peripheral blood. The CDR3 protein is CAWSGDSGINEQFF.